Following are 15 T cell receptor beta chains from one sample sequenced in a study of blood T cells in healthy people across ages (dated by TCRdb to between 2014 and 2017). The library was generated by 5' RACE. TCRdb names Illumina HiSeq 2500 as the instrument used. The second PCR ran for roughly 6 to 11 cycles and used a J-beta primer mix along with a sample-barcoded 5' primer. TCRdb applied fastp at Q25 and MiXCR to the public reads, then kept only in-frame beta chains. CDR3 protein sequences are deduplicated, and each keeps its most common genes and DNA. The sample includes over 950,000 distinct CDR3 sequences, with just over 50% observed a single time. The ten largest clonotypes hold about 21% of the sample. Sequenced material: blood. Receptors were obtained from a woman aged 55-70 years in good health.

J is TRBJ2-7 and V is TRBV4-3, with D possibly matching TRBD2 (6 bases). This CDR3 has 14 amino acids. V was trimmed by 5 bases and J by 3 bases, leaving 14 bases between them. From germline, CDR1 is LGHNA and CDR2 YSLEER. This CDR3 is CASSYGTEYYEQYF. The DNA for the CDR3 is TGCGCCAGCAGCTACGGGACTGAATACTACGAGCAGTACTTC.

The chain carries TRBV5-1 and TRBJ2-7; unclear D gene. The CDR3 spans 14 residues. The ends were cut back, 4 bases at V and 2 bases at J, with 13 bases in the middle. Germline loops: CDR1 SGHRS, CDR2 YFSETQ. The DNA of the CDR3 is TGCGCCAGCAGCCCCGACCCAGGTCCCTACGAGCAGTACTTC. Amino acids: CASSPDPGPYEQYF.

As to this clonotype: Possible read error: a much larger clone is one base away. The CDR3 reads CASSPILKYPDYGYTF. As DNA, the CDR3 is TGTGCCAGCAGTCCTATACTCAAGTATCCTGACTATGGCTACACCTTC. The V gene is TRBV28, the J gene TRBJ1-2, with no clear D. Germline lookup yields CDR1 MDHEN and CDR2 SYDVKM. The CDR3 is made up of 16 amino acids. Trimming shortened V by 5 bases and J by 3 bases, and 19 bases separated the two germline ends.

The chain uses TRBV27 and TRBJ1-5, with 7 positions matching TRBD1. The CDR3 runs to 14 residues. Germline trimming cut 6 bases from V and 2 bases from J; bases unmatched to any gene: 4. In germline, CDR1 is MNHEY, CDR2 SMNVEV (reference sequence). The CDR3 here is CASRDRVGNQPQHF. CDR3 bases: TGTGCCAGCAGAGACAGGGTGGGCAATCAGCCCCAGCATTTT.

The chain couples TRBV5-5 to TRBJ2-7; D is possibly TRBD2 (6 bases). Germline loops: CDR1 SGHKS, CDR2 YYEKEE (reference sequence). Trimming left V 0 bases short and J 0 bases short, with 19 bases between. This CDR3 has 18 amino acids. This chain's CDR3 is CASSLGGQWAGSSYEQYF. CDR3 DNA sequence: TGTGCCAGCAGCTTGGGCGGGCAATGGGCGGGGAGCTCCTACGAGCAGTACTTC.

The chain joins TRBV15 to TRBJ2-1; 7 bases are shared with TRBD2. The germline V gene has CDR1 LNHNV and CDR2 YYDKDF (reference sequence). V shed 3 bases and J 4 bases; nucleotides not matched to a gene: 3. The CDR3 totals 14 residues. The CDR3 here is CATSRPAGYNEQFF. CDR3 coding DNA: TGTGCCACCAGCAGGCCAGCGGGGTACAATGAGCAGTTCTTC.

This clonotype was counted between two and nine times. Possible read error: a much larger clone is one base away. The DNA for the CDR3 is TGTGCCACCAGTTACTCTGGGGCCAACGTCCTGACTTTC. This codes for CATSYSGANVLTF. This chain connects TRBV24-1 to TRBJ2-6; D unresolved. Germline loops: CDR1 KGHDR, CDR2 SFDVKD. V dropped 6 bases and J dropped 0 bases, with 2 bases sitting between them. This CDR3 spans 13 amino acids.

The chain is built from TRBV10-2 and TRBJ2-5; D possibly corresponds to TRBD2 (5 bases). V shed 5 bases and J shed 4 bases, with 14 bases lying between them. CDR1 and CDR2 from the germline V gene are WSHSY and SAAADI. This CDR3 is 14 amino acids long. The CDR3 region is CASSPWREGETQYF. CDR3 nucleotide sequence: TGCGCCAGCAGTCCTTGGCGTGAGGGAGAGACCCAGTACTTC.

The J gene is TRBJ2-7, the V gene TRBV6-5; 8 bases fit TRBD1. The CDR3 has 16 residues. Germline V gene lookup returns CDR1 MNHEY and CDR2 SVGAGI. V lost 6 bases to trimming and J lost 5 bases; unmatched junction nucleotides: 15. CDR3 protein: CASSRTRTGNFHEQYF. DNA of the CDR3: TGTGCCAGCAGCCGTACACGGACAGGGAACTTCCACGAGCAGTACTTC.

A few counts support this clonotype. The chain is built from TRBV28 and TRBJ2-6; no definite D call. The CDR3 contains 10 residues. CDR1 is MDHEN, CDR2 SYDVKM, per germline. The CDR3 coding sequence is TGTGGGACTGGGGCCAACGTCCTGACTTTC. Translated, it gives CGTGANVLTF.

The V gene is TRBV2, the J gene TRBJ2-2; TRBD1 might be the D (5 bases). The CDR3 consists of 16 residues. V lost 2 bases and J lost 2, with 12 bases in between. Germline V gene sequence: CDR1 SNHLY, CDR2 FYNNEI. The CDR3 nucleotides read TGTGCCAGCAGTGAAAGGGGAACCCGAAACACCGGGGAGCTGTTTTTT. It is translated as CASSERGTRNTGELFF.

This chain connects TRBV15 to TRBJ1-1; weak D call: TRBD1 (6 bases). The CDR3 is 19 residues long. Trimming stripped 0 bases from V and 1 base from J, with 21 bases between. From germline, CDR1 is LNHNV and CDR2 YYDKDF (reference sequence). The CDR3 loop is CATSREPAGQSRRNTEAFF. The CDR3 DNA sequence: TGTGCCACCAGCAGAGAGCCGGCGGGACAAAGCCGGAGGAACACTGAAGCTTTCTTT.

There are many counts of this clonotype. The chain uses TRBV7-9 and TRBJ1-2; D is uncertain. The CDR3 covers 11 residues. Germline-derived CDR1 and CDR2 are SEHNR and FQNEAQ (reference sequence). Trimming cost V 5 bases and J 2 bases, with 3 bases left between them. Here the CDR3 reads CASSTNYGYTF. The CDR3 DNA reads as TGTGCCAGCAGCACAAACTATGGCTACACCTTC.

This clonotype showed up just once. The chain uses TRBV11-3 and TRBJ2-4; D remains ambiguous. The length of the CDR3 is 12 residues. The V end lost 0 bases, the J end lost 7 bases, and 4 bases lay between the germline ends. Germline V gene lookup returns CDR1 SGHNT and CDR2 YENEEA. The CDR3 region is CASSLDMNIQYF. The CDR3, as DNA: TGTGCCAGCAGCTTAGATATGAACATTCAGTACTTC.

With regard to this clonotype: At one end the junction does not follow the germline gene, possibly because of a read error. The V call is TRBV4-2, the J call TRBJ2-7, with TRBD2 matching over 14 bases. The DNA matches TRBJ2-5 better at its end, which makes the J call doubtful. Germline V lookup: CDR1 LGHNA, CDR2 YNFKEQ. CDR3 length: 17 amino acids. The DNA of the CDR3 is TGTGTCAGCAGCCAGCGGACTAGCGGGAGGAAGGGAGAGACCCAGTACTTC. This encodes CVSSQRTSGRKGETQYF.